The subject of this entry is one TCR beta chain. This clonotype was found many times. Its antigen is unknown. Qualities for individual bases were not recorded, and no much larger clone is one base off. These data originate in a study of neurological immune-mediated disorders (dated by TCRdb to about 2019). Notes on the research overall: Among the approximately 35 multiple sclerosis patients, relapsing-remitting MS accounted for around 31 and secondary progressive MS accounted for 3. The cohort was made up of 68 subjects, consisting of 15 or so HAM/TSP patients, some 35 multiple sclerosis patients and some 20 healthy controls. Longitudinal samples, technical triplicates and paired sorted CD4+ and CD8+ T-cell subsets, alongside PBMC samples, were included among the 90 to 130 TCR-beta libraries. Peripheral blood TCR-beta repertoires from HTLV-I-associated myelopathy (HAM/TSP) patients, multiple sclerosis patients and healthy controls were compared by UMI-based sequencing.

The research as a whole found: No identical CDR3 amino acid sequences were shared among expanded clones across subjects, suggesting private TCR-beta repertoires in all groups. In phylogenetic analysis, the repertoires of 18 of 34 MS patients grouped into a cluster of related CDR3 sequences, which suggests a possible signature at the repertoire level. The MS cluster was not associated with any clinical or MRI features, and the authors stated that larger cohorts are needed. TCR clonal expansion was highest in HAM/TSP patients and lowest in MS patients, with MS patients falling below even healthy controls.

From the cysteine up to the phenylalanine, the CDR3 has a length of 15 residues. Of the read, only the CDR3 DNA is kept; its 45 bases are in frame from base 1. CDR1 and CDR2 (SGHRS, YFSETQ) derive from the germline V gene. V lost 3 bases and J lost 3 bases; the stretch between them is 13 bases long. Unsorted PBMC libraries were generated from 2 million PBMCs stored in RNAlater at -80 °C until RNA extraction. The multiple sclerosis patients were enrolled in a US clinical protocol that used magnetic resonance imaging to evaluate disease progression. Peripheral blood was subjected to Ficoll-Hypaque density gradient centrifugation to isolate PBMCs, which were then cryopreserved in liquid nitrogen. To synthesize cDNA, template-switch 5'RACE was performed with a primer carrying a 10-nucleotide random unique molecular identifier so that each TCR transcript was tagged. Every sequencing run covered 15-18 subjects and yielded more than 180 million TCR-beta sequences. The RNeasy kit was used to extract total RNA. Using the KAPA Real-time Library Amplification kit, TCR-beta VDJ regions were amplified with primers for the TCR constant region and the 5'RACE anchor. Sample indexes and Illumina adaptors were added in a first PCR, after which library yield was increased in a second PCR. After Ampure bead purification, the roughly 650 bp TCR product was size-selected on a 2% E-gel SizeSelection system. Before pooling, library quality was checked on a Bioanalyzer, concentration was measured with Qubit, and libraries were quantified with the Kapa Library Quantification kit. Paired-end 2 x 150 bp sequencing of the libraries was performed on an Illumina HiSeq 2500. To increase sequence diversity, 25-30% phiX was spiked into each library pool. The study's own analysis went as follows. The UMI-based MiGEC pipeline processed quality-filtered reads and removed over 80% of raw TCR sequences during error correction. VDJ genes were aligned to IMGT germline references, and clonotypes were defined by unique CDR3 amino acid sequence plus V-J genes. Clonal expansion, Shannon diversity, and CDR3 relatedness (CalcPairwiseDistances, ClusterSamples) were evaluated with VDJtools, and phylogenetic trees were built with CLCbio workbench. Clones with at least 8 unique UMIs were defined as expanded, with this threshold being based on coefficient-of-variation modelling across technical triplicates. The raw public data were reprocessed by TCRdb itself: fastp quality trimming at Q25, MiXCR clonotype calling, in-frame beta chains only. Rows with one shared CDR3 protein collapse into an entry with the most common genes and DNA. TCRdb's processing, not the authors' own work, is the source of the V and J calls. This sample comprises approximately 59,000 distinct CDR3 sequences, roughly 4.9% of them detected only once. Of the sample, about 5% falls within the top ten clones.

The V gene is TRBV5-1 and the J gene is TRBJ2-1; TRBD2 is a weak D gene call, 6 bases matching. The TCR comes from a human donor with multiple sclerosis. The donor label of this sample is uncertain. What was sequenced was PBMCs. The CDR3 region: CASSSGAGIYNEQFF. The DNA sequence reads TGCGCCAGCAGCTCTGGGGCGGGAATCTACAATGAGCAGTTCTTC.